A selection of T cell receptor beta chains follows, all from one sample in a study of long-term antiretroviral therapy in people with HIV. Clones were read by immunoSEQ multiplex PCR, and TCRdb kept only the in-frame ones, dropping some. The sample records approximately 35,000 clones, over 85% being singletons. This specimen was unsorted PBMCs, taken just over 5 years after starting antiretroviral therapy. Source of these receptors: a woman between 50 and 59 years old with HIV. Both conserved end residues are part of each CDR3. Fields, in order: V gene, clone size, J gene, D gene, CDR3 DNA, CDR3 protein. The D gene is left open where the match is weak. The size field is filled for only some rows; it gives once, few, many or a size class.

TRBV7-8	NA	TRBJ1-4	NA	TGTGCCAGCAGCTCCCCATCAACTAATGAAAAACTGTTTTTT	CASSSPSTNEKLFF
TRBV15	NA	TRBJ2-6	TRBD1	TGTGCCACCAGCAGCAGGGGGCCTGGGGCCAACGTCCTGACTTTC	CATSSRGPGANVLTF
TRBV5-1	once	TRBJ2-7	NA	TGCGCCAGCAGCTTGGCCCTAGACGAGCAGTACTTC	CASSLALDEQYF
TRBV7-8	NA	TRBJ2-5	NA	TGTGCCAGCAGCTTAGCGCTCGTGCAGGGAGAGACCCAGTACTTC	CASSLALVQGETQYF
TRBV9	NA	TRBJ2-5	NA	TGTGCCAGCAGCGTAGTTGGAGGGGGACCCCAAGAGACCCAGTACTTC	CASSVVGGGPQETQYF
TRBV5-4	NA	TRBJ1-2	TRBD1	TGTGCCAGCAGCCCTTGGACAGGGCAGGCTGGCTACACCTTC	CASSPWTGQAGYTF
TRBV5-1	NA	TRBJ2-5	NA	TGCGCCAGCAGCATAGGTTCGGAGACCCAGTACTTC	CASSIGSETQYF
TRBV10-3	NA	TRBJ1-1	NA	TGTGCCATCAGTGAGGCGGTTTTATGGAACACTGAAGCTTTCTTT	CAISEAVLWNTEAFF
TRBV6-6	NA	TRBJ1-2	NA	TGTGCCAGCAGTTACTCGGCAATCAGTGGCTATGGCTACACCTTC	CASSYSAISGYGYTF
TRBV6-4	NA	TRBJ1-6	TRBD1	TGTGCCAGCAGTCCCGGGACAGGGATCCAACCCCTCCACTTT	CASSPGTGIQPLHF
TRBV11-1	NA	TRBJ1-1	NA	TGTGCCAGCAGCTTCAGTCGATCAAACACTGAAGCTTTCTTT	CASSFSRSNTEAFF
TRBV7-9	NA	TRBJ2-5	NA	TGTGCCAGCAGCTTAAGGTTCGGGACGGTTCAAGAGACCCAGTACTTC	CASSLRFGTVQETQYF
TRBV10-3	NA	TRBJ1-1	NA	TGTGCCATCAGAAGCTTGGGGCCGAACACTGAAGCTTTCTTT	CAIRSLGPNTEAFF
TRBV4-2	NA	TRBJ1-2	TRBD1	TGTGCCAGCAGCCAAGATCGAACAGGGGGAAGCTACACCTTC	CASSQDRTGGSYTF
TRBV6-5	NA	TRBJ1-2	NA	TGTGCCAGCAGTTACGGGGCAGGGGAGGACTATGGCTACACCTTC	CASSYGAGEDYGYTF
TRBV7-3	NA	TRBJ2-2	NA	TGTGCCAGCAGCTTAACCGGGCGAAACACCGGGGAGCTGTTTTTT	CASSLTGRNTGELFF
TRBV2	NA	TRBJ2-5	NA	TGTGCCAGCAGTGAAAGTAGCACCGAGACCCAGTACTTC	CASSESSTETQYF
TRBV5-6	NA	TRBJ1-5	TRBD1	TGTGCCAGCAGCTTGGCCGGGGCAGGGGGCTATAGCAATCAGCCCCAGCATTTT	CASSLAGAGGYSNQPQHF
TRBV5-6	NA	TRBJ1-2	NA	TGTGCCAGCAGCTTGAGTTTCAGGGGCAGGGGCTACACCTTC	CASSLSFRGRGYTF
TRBV5-1	NA	TRBJ2-5	TRBD2	TGCGCCAGCAGCTGGACCGGGACTATACAAGAGACCCAGTACTTC	CASSWTGTIQETQYF
TRBV5-8	NA	TRBJ1-1	NA	TGTGCCAGCAGCTTGAAGAACACTGAAGCTTTCTTT	CASSLKNTEAFF
TRBV6-5	NA	TRBJ2-2	NA	TGTGCCAGCAGTTCCCCTGGACGGGGGTCCACCGGGGAGCTGTTTTTT	CASSSPGRGSTGELFF
TRBV30	NA	TRBJ1-2	TRBD1	TGTGCCTGGAGTCTCCCCGCCGGAGGGGGCGTTGGCTATGGCTACACCTTC	CAWSLPAGGGVGYGYTF